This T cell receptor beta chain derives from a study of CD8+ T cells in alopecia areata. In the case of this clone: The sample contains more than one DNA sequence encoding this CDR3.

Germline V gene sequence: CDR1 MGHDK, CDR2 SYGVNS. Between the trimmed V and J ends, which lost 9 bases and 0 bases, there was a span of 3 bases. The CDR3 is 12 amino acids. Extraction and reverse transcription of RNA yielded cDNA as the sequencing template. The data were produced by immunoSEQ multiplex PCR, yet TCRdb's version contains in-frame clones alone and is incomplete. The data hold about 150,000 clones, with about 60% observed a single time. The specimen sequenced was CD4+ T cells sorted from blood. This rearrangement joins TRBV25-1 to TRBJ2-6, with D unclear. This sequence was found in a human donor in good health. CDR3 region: CASTSGANVLTF. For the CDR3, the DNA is TGTGCCAGTACCTCTGGGGCCAACGTCCTGACTTTC.